This T cell receptor (beta chain) was profiled in a study of early T cells in non-severe SARS-CoV-2 infection. Trimming removed 2 bases from V and 5 bases from J; junction bases left unmatched: 11. In germline, CDR1 is MNHEY, CDR2 SVGEGT. The CDR3 spans 17 residues. Individual cDNA molecules each received unique molecular identifiers attached to them. MiXCR, run by TCRdb on the 5' RACE reads, gives a single entry per CDR3 protein. The repertoire consists of 35,000 to 45,000 distinct CDR3 sequences, with around 6.5% occurring once and the leading ten covering around 21%. As regards this clonotype: What it recognizes is unknown.

Study outcomes and limitations: Private and CD4 specificities were missed by VDJdb matching, skewed to anti-spike CD8.

The receptor comes from an adult who was a healthcare worker with PCR-confirmed SARS-CoV-2 infection or an uninfected control (not recorded which). Sequencing was performed on whole blood, taken at baseline. The genes are TRBV6-2 or TRBV6-3 and TRBJ2-5, with TRBD2 identical over 10 bases. The CDR3 sequence is CASSYVLAGAQRETQYF. The CDR3 DNA reads as TGTGCCAGCAGTTACGTGCTAGCGGGAGCCCAACGGGAGACCCAGTACTTC.